This T cell receptor (beta chain) emerged from a study of shared clonotypes between healthy human individuals. Study-wide results and caveats: Sampling involved blood alone; tissue repertoires likely differ.

The repertoire was sequenced with immunoSEQ multiplex PCR; TCRdb's copy has only in-frame clones and lacks some. The sample includes around 2.1 million clones, approximately 94% of them seen just once. Of note for this clone: Antigen specificity is unknown.

Per germline, CDR1 MDHEN and CDR2 SYDVKM. The CDR3 extends over 15 amino acids. Between the trimmed V and J ends, which lost 3 bases and 6 bases, there was a span of 14 bases. Naive CD8 cells lacked CD45RO and underwent positive selection for CCR7, leaving out terminally differentiated effector memory CD45RA+ cells. Sequencing was done on a sample of naive CD8+ T cells from PBMCs. This receptor was obtained from a man aged 18 to 30 in good health. Some clones in this sample may be carry-over from other donors' samples. V gene TRBV28 combines with J gene TRBJ2-2, with D uncertain. CDR3 DNA: TGTGCCAGCAGTTTGTTGAAGCTCGGCTCCGGGGAGCTGTTTTTT. Translating it yields CASSLLKLGSGELFF.